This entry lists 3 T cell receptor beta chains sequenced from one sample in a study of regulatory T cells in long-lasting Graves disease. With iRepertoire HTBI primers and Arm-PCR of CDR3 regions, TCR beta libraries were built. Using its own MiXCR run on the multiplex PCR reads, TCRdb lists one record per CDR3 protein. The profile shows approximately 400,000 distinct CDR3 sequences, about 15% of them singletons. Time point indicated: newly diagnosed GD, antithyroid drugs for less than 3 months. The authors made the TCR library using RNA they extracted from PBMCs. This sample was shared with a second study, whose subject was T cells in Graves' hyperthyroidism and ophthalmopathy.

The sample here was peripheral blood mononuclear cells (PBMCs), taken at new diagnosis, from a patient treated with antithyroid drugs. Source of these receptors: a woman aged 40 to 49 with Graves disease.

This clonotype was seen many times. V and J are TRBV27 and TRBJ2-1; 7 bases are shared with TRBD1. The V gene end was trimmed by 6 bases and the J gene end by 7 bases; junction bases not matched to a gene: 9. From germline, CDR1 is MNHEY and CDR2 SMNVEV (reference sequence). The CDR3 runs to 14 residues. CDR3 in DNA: TGTGCCAGCAGCAAATCAAACAGGGGTAATGAGCAGTTCTTC. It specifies CASSKSNRGNEQFF.

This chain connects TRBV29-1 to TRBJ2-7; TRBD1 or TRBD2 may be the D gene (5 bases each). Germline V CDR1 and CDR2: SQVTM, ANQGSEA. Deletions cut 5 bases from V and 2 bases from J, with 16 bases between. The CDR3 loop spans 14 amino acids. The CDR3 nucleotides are TGCAGCGTTCTACTAGAATTGGGACCCTACGAGCAGTACTTC. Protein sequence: CSVLLELGPYEQYF.

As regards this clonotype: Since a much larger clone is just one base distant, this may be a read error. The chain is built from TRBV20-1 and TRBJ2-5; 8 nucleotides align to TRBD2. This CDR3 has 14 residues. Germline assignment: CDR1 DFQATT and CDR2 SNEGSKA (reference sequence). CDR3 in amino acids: CSASPLLAEETHYF. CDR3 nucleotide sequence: TGCAGTGCTAGTCCCCTACTAGCGGAAGAGACCCACTACTTC.